The clone carrying this T cell receptor beta chain was found once. This record belongs to a study of blood T cell repertoires in COVID-19. Enrolled through a virtual design, the participants were between roughly 18 and 100 years of age and came from approximately 25 US areas. Per the original data handling: Researchers report that nucleated cell counts were estimated from reference gene primer amplification. Sequencing was performed with immunoSEQ multiplex PCR; in TCRdb, only in-frame clones are kept and a portion is missing. The V and J calls and clone size come from that table; D and trimming were worked out from the DNA. The sample consists of some 270,000 clones, 85% to 95% of them appearing once. There are 15 residues in the CDR3. V was shortened by 3 bases and J by 0 bases, with 9 bases between the two germline ends. The germline V gene has CDR1 MDHEN and CDR2 SYDVKM.

The rearrangement uses TRBV28 and TRBJ1-5, with D unresolved. The TCR originated in a man between 35 and 55 years old who had been exposed to COVID-19. The sequenced sample was PBMCs or T cells enriched from blood (not recorded which). The DNA of the CDR3 is TGTGCCAGCAGTTTTAGCGCTCATAGCAATCAGCCCCAGCATTTT. It specifies CASSFSAHSNQPQHF.